The 24 T cell receptor beta chains listed next were all sequenced from one sample in a study of OX40 agonist ivuxolimab in advanced cancers. Clones were read by immunoSEQ multiplex PCR, and TCRdb kept only the in-frame ones, dropping some. The sample shows 70,000 or so clones, 80% to 95% of them seen only once. The material sequenced was CD4+ or CD8+ T cells sorted from blood, taken in a trial of the OX40 agonist ivuxolimab. The receptor source for this set is an adult with an advanced solid tumor such as melanoma, head and neck, liver or kidney cancer.

The chain combines TRBV19 with TRBJ1-1, with D unresolved. Germline V CDR1 and CDR2: LNHDA, SQIVND (reference sequence). This CDR3 has 12 residues. V lost 9 bases to trimming and J lost 11 bases, with 19 bases between them. CDR3 nucleotides: TGTGCCAGCCTAGGTGTACCCCGGCGGGCTTTCTTT. Translation gives CASLGVPRRAFF.

This chain connects TRBV18 to TRBJ2-1; D is uncertain. CDR1 is KGHSH and CDR2 is LQKENI in the germline V gene. This CDR3 spans 11 amino acids. Trimming cost V 3 bases and J 9 bases, with 6 bases left between them. CDR3 sequence: CASSPAGEQFF. Here the CDR3 DNA reads TGTGCCAGCTCACCTGCCGGTGAGCAGTTCTTC.

V usage is TRBV7-2 and J usage is TRBJ1-4; the match to TRBD1 covers 7 bases. The CDR3 has 15 residues. Germline values: CDR1 SGHTA, CDR2 FQGNSA. V was clipped by 2 bases and J by 7 bases; unmatched bases: 7. The CDR3 here is CASSLLAGGVEKLFF. The DNA of the CDR3 is TGTGCCAGCAGCTTATTGGCAGGGGGAGTTGAAAAACTGTTTTTT.

The chain combines TRBV6-5 with TRBJ1-2, with 10 bases identical to TRBD1. CDR1 and CDR2 from the germline V gene are MNHEY and SVGAGI. V shed 5 bases, J shed 4 bases, and the junction held 4 bases outside the gene matches. The CDR3 is 14 amino acids. This CDR3 reads CASSQGQGSYGYTF. The CDR3 DNA reads TGTGCCAGCAGTCAGGGACAGGGGTCCTATGGCTACACCTTC.

The chain has TRBV5-1 and TRBJ2-7; D uncertain. Trimming took 4 bases from V and 2 from J, leaving 16 bases between them. Germline V lookup: CDR1 SGHRS, CDR2 YFSETQ. This CDR3 is built from 15 residues. The CDR3 sequence: CASSDGPGRAYEQYF. The CDR3 DNA reads as TGCGCCAGCAGCGACGGCCCAGGACGGGCCTACGAGCAGTACTTC.

The V gene is TRBV7-3, the J gene TRBJ2-5, with TRBD1 identical over 9 bases. Germline loops: CDR1 SGHTA, CDR2 FQGTGA. Trimming at V came to 5 bases and at J to 5 bases, leaving 6 bases not matched to a gene. This CDR3 comprises 14 residues. The CDR3 protein is CASSQQGALETQYF. DNA of the CDR3: TGTGCCAGCAGCCAACAGGGGGCTTTGGAGACCCAGTACTTC.

The chain employs TRBV7-3 and TRBJ1-1, with D possibly matching TRBD1 (6 bases). Germline CDR1 SGHTA, CDR2 FQGTGA. This CDR3 has 14 amino acids. V was shortened by 3 bases and J by 2 bases, with 10 bases between the two germline ends. CDR3 sequence reads: CASSLTGVNTEAFF. The CDR3, as DNA: TGTGCCAGCAGCTTGACAGGAGTAAACACTGAAGCTTTCTTT.

The chain uses TRBV5-1 and TRBJ1-4, with 8 bases that match TRBD1. The germline gives CDR1 SGHRS, CDR2 YFSETQ. The CDR3 spans 13 residues. Trimming removed 3 bases from V and 8 bases from J; junction bases left unmatched: 3. The CDR3 spells CASSSGGQEKLFF. The CDR3 coding sequence is TGCGCCAGCAGCTCAGGGGGCCAAGAAAAACTGTTTTTT.

This chain connects TRBV29-1 to TRBJ2-7; perhaps TRBD2 as D (5 bases). CDR3 length: 12 amino acids. CDR1 and CDR2 (germline): SQVTM, ANQGSEA. V lost 7 bases and J 0 bases, leaving 10 bases between the germline ends. The CDR3 is CSAGLSSYEQYF. The CDR3, as DNA: TGCAGCGCCGGACTCAGCTCCTACGAGCAGTACTTC.

The chain carries TRBV28 and TRBJ1-2; 11 bases agree with TRBD1. CDR3 length: 16 residues. Germline-derived CDR1 and CDR2 are MDHEN and SYDVKM. The ends lost 3 bases at V and 4 bases at J; junction bases unmatched: 7. The CDR3 loop reads CASSFPTGTGGYGYTF. The CDR3 bases are TGTGCCAGCAGTTTCCCTACCGGGACAGGGGGCTATGGCTACACCTTC.

The chain is built from TRBV6-4 and TRBJ2-3; D tentatively reads TRBD1 or TRBD2 (6 bases each). The CDR3 is made up of 14 amino acids. V gave up 7 bases and J gave up 1 base, with 12 bases separating them. CDR1 is MRHNA, CDR2 SNTAGT, per germline. CDR3 protein: CASKGGDGTDTQYF. Here the CDR3 DNA reads TGTGCCAGCAAGGGGGGAGACGGCACAGATACGCAGTATTTT.

V gene TRBV28 combines with J gene TRBJ2-7, with 9 positions matching TRBD2. V dropped 2 bases and J dropped 2; count of bases not matched to a gene: 10. Germline V gene lookup returns CDR1 MDHEN and CDR2 SYDVKM. The CDR3 covers 17 residues. In DNA form, the CDR3 reads TGTGCCAGCAGTTTACAGGCGGGAGGGCCGCGTGCCTACGAGCAGTACTTC. Protein product: CASSLQAGGPRAYEQYF.

This chain uses TRBV7-2 with TRBJ1-2; no clear D. Germline CDR1 SGHTA, CDR2 FQGNSA. Trimming removed 7 bases from V and 2 bases from J, with 14 bases in between. The CDR3 is 14 amino acids. The CDR3 is CASTPTPGNYGYTF. In DNA, the CDR3 is TGTGCCAGCACCCCAACCCCGGGGAACTATGGCTACACCTTC. Filled out from reference TRBV7-2 and TRBJ1-2, the complete variable domain reads GAGVSQSPSNKVTEKGKDVELRCDPISGHTALYWYRQSLGQGLEFLIYFQGNSAPDKSGLPSDRFSAERTGGSVSTLTIQRTQQEDSAVYLCASTPTPGNYGYTFGSGTRLTVV.

The CDR3 reads CASSLTLLAGNNEQFF. The CDR3 DNA reads TGTGCCAGCAGCTTGACCCTACTAGCGGGAAATAATGAGCAGTTCTTC. The rearrangement links TRBV5-4 to TRBJ2-1, with TRBD2 identical over 10 bases. J was trimmed by 7 bases and V by 1 base; bases with no gene match: 8. The V gene's germline CDR1 is SGHNT and CDR2 YYREEE (reference sequence). The CDR3 has 16 residues.

This sequence joins TRBV5-4 and TRBJ2-1; TRBD2 matches 8 bases. CDR3 size: 15 residues. Germline lookup yields CDR1 SGHNT and CDR2 YYREEE (reference sequence). The J segment lost 9 bases and the V segment lost 5 bases, leaving 13 bases of the junction unmatched. The CDR3 nucleotides read TGTGCCAGCAGGGCGACCGGGACTAGTTCCGGTGAGCAGTTCTTC. It is translated as CASRATGTSSGEQFF. Together with reference TRBV5-4 and TRBJ2-1, the CDR3 gives the full variable domain: ETGVTQSPTHLIKTRGQQVTLRCSSQSGHNTVSWYQQALGQGPQFIFQYYREEENGRGNFPPRFSGLQFPNYSSELNVNALELDDSALYLCASRATGTSSGEQFFGPGTRLTVL.

The genes are TRBV7-8 and TRBJ2-7; D unclear. Looked up from germline, CDR1 is SGHVS and CDR2 is FQNEAQ. Deletions cut 2 bases from V and 7 bases from J, with 15 bases between. This CDR3 region has 14 residues. The CDR3 reads CASSLMGMGKEQYF. CDR3 DNA: TGTGCCAGCAGCTTAATGGGGATGGGGAAAGAGCAGTACTTC. The whole variable domain, filled in from reference TRBV7-8 and TRBJ2-7, reads GAGVSQSPRYKVAKRGQDVALRCDPISGHVSLFWYQQALGQGPEFLTYFQNEAQLDKSGLPSDRFFAERPEGSVSTLKIQRTQQEDSAVYLCASSLMGMGKEQYFGPGTRLTVT.

This chain uses TRBV4-3 with TRBJ2-2; D perhaps matches TRBD2 (6 bases). V was shortened by 3 bases and J by 7 bases, with 18 bases between the two germline ends. Per the germline V gene, CDR1 is LGHNA and CDR2 is YSLEER. This CDR3 spans 16 amino acids. In DNA form, the CDR3 reads TGCGCCAGCAGCCAGGGACCGGGTCGGCGGGGCGGGGAGCTGTTTTTT. Translation gives CASSQGPGRRGGELFF.

The chain uses TRBV7-2 and TRBJ2-7; D is perhaps TRBD1 (5 bases). The CDR3 extends over 13 amino acids. Germline lookup yields CDR1 SGHTA and CDR2 FQGNSA. V lost 2 bases, J lost 1 base, and 6 bases lay in between. CDR3 region: CASSLSGSYEQYF. CDR3 DNA sequence: TGTGCCAGCAGCTTATCAGGGTCCTACGAGCAGTACTTC. The full variable domain, completed using reference TRBV7-2 and TRBJ2-7, is GAGVSQSPSNKVTEKGKDVELRCDPISGHTALYWYRQSLGQGLEFLIYFQGNSAPDKSGLPSDRFSAERTGGSVSTLTIQRTQQEDSAVYLCASSLSGSYEQYFGPGTRLTVT.

The sample holds one count of this clone. The chain employs TRBV6-5 and TRBJ1-2; D possibly corresponds to TRBD1 (5 bases). CDR1 is MNHEY and CDR2 is SVGAGI in the germline V gene. CDR3 size: 15 residues. The germline V and J ends were trimmed by 4 bases and 8 bases, with 20 bases remaining between them. CDR3 sequence reads: CASSLGGNAGGGYTF. Here the CDR3 DNA reads TGTGCCAGCAGTTTAGGAGGGAACGCCGGGGGGGGCTACACCTTC.

V usage is TRBV5-1 and J usage is TRBJ2-3; D not certain. Per the germline V gene, CDR1 is SGHRS and CDR2 is YFSETQ. Trimming cost V 0 bases and J 5 bases, with 13 bases left between them. The CDR3 contains 15 residues. CDR3 sequence (DNA): TGCGCCAGCAGCTTGGGGCAAGGCTCGAGAGATACGCAGTATTTT. It specifies CASSLGQGSRDTQYF. Variable domain in full (rest from reference TRBV5-1 and TRBJ2-3): KAGVTQTPRYLIKTRGQQVTLSCSPISGHRSVSWYQQTPGQGLQFLFEYFSETQRNKGNFPGRFSGRQFSNSRSEMNVSTLELGDSALYLCASSLGQGSRDTQYFGPGTRLTVL.

With respect to this clone: A junction end diverges from the germline sequence, so it may reflect a read error. The chain couples TRBV6-5 to TRBJ2-7; no clear D. The CDR3 has 14 residues. The germline gives CDR1 MNHEY, CDR2 SVGAGI. CDR3 DNA sequence: TGTGCCAGCAGTTACTTGCAGTCCTCCTACAAGCAGTACTTC. Translated: CASSYLQSSYKQYF.

The chain recombines TRBV6-1 with TRBJ1-5; D is undetermined. CDR3 length: 13 residues. Germline V gives CDR1 MNHNS, CDR2 SASEGT. Trimming removed 2 bases from V and 5 bases from J, with 7 bases in between. The chain's CDR3 is CASSEREDQPQHF. Here the CDR3 DNA reads TGTGCCAGCAGTGAACGTGAGGATCAGCCCCAGCATTTT.

J is TRBJ2-1 and V is TRBV18; D is unclear. This CDR3 is built from 11 residues. V was shortened by 8 bases and J by 5 bases, with 7 bases between the two germline ends. In germline, CDR1 is KGHSH, CDR2 LQKENI. The CDR3 bases are TGTGCCAGCGAATTGGACAATGAGCAGTTCTTC. Its protein is CASELDNEQFF.

V usage is TRBV27 and J usage is TRBJ2-7; 9 bases line up with TRBD2. V shed 9 bases, J shed 6 bases, and the junction held 12 bases outside the gene matches. CDR3 length equals 14 residues. Germline values: CDR1 MNHEY, CDR2 SMNVEV (reference sequence). The CDR3 is CASLSTGTSSEQYF. CDR3 DNA: TGTGCCAGTTTATCAACCGGGACTAGCTCCGAGCAGTACTTC.